The entry that follows covers one T cell receptor (beta chain) sequence. This record belongs to a study of blood T cell repertoires in COVID-19. Across the study: T cells, B-cell-depleted T cells, or PBMCs supplied cDNA or gDNA.

The authors' processing: How many nucleated cells were present was estimated from reference gene primer amplification. Libraries were prepared by immunoSEQ multiplex PCR; TCRdb keeps only in-frame clonotypes and omits some of them. V, J and clone size are taken as reported in that table, and D and trimming were inferred from the DNA itself. This table has about 210,000 clones, 85% appearing once. Participant age was roughly 18 to 90 years, and participants resided in 24 US areas. Cohorts were assigned according to the clinical history that participants reported. The germline V gene has CDR1 SGHRS and CDR2 YFSETQ. The CDR3 contains 14 residues. With 0 bases removed from V and 5 bases from J, the gap between germline ends came to 10 bases.

The TCR originated in a man aged 35-49 years who had recovered from COVID-19. This chain uses TRBV5-1 with TRBJ2-3; D may be TRBD2 (6 bases). Material for sequencing was PBMCs or T cells enriched from blood (not recorded which). CDR3: CASSLAGTGDTQYF. For the CDR3, the DNA is TGCGCCAGCAGCTTGGCCGGGACTGGAGATACGCAGTATTTT.